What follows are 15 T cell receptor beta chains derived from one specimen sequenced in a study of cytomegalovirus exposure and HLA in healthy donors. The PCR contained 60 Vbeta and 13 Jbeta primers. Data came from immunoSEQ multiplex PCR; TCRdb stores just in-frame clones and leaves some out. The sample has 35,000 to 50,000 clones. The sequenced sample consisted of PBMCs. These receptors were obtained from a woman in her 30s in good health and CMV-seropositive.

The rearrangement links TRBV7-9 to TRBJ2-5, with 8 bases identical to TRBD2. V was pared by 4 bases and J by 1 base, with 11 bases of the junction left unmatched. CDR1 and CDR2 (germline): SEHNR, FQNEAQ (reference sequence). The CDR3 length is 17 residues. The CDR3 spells CASSWPQVAGPQETQYF. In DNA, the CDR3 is TGTGCCAGCAGCTGGCCCCAGGTAGCGGGACCCCAAGAGACCCAGTACTTC.

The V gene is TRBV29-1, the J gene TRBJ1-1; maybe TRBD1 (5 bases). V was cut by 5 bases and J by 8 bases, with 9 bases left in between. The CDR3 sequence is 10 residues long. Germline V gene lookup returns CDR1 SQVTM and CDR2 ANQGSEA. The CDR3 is CSVLQAEAFF. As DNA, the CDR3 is TGCAGCGTTTTACAGGCCGAAGCTTTCTTT.

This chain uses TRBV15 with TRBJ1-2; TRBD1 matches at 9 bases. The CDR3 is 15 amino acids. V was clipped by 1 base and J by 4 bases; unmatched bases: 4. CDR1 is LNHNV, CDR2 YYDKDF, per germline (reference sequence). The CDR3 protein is CATSRGRTGAYGYTF. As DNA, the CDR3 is TGTGCCACCAGCAGAGGTCGGACAGGGGCCTATGGCTACACCTTC.

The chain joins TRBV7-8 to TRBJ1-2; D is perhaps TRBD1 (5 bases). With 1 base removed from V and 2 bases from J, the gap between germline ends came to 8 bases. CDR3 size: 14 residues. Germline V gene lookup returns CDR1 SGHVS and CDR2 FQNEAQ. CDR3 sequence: CASSLVPGNYGYTF. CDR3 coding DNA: TGTGCCAGCAGCTTAGTACCAGGGAACTATGGCTACACCTTC.

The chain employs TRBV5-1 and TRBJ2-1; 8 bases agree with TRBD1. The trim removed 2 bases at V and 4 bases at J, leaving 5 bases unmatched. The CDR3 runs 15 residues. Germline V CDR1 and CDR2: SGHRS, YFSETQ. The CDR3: CASSFGQGEYNEQFF. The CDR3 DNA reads TGCGCCAGCAGCTTTGGACAGGGCGAGTACAATGAGCAGTTCTTC.

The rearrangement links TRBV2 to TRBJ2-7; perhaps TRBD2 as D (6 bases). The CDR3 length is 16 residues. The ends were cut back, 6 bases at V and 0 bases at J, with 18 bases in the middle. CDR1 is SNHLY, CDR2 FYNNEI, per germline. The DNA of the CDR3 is TGTGCCAGCAGCCTCAGCGTGGCGGGGAACTCCTACGAGCAGTACTTC. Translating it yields CASSLSVAGNSYEQYF.

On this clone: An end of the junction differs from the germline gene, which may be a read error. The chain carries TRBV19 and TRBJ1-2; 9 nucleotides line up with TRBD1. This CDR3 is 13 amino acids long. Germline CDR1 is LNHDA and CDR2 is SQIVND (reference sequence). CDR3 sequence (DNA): TGTGCCAGTAGTGAGGGTAGACGGGACAGGGTTATCTTC. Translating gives CASSEGRRDRVIF.

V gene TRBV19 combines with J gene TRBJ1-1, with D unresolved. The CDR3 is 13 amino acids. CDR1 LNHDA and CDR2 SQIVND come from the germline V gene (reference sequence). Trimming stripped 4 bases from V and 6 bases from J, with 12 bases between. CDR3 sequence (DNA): TGTGCCAGTAGTAATAATATCGGGTCTGAAGCTTTCTTT. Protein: CASSNNIGSEAFF. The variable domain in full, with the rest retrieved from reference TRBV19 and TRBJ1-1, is DGGITQSPKYLFRKEGQNVTLSCEQNLNHDAMYWYRQDPGQGLRLIYYSQIVNDFQKGDIAEGYSVSREKKESFPLTVTSAQKNPTAFYLCASSNNIGSEAFFGQGTRLTVV.

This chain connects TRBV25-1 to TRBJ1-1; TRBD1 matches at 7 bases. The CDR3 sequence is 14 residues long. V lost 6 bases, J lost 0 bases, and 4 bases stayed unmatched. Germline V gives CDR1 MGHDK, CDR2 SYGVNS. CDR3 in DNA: TGTGCCAGCAGCTTGACAGGGTTGAACACTGAAGCTTTCTTT. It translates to CASSLTGLNTEAFF. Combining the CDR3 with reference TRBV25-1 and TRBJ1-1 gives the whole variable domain EADIYQTPRYLVIGTGKKITLECSQTMGHDKMYWYQQDPGMELHLIHYSYGVNSTEKGDLSSESTVSRIRTEHFPLTLESARPSHTSQYLCASSLTGLNTEAFFGQGTRLTVV.

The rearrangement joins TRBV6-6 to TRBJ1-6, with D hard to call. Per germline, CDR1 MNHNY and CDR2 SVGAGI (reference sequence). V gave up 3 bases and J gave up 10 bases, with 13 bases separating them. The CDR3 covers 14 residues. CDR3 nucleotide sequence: TGTGCCAGCAGTTATTTACGGGAGCGATCACCCCTCCACTTT. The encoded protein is CASSYLRERSPLHF.

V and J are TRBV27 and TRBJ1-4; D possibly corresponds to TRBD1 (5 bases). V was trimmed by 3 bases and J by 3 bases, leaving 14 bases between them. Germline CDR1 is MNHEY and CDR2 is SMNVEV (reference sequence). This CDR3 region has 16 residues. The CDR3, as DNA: TGTGCCAGCAGTTTCTACTCCGGGGGGGCTAATGAAAAACTGTTTTTT. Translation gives CASSFYSGGANEKLFF.

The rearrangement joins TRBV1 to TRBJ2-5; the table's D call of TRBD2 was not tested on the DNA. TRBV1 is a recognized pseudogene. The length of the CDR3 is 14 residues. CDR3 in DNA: TGCACCAGCAGCCAAGCCCGGGAAGGGGAGACCCAGTACTTC. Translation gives CTSSQAREGETQYF.

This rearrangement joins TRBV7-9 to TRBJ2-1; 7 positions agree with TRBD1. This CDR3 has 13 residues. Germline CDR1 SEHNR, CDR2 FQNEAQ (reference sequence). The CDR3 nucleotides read TGTGCTACCAACCCAAAACGGGGACAGGAGCAGTTCTTC. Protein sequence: CATNPKRGQEQFF.

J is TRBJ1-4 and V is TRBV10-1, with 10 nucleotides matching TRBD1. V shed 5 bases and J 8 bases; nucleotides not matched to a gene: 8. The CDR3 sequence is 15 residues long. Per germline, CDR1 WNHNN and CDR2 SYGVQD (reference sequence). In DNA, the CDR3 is TGCGCCAGCAGTACCGGACAGGGGGTGAAAGAAAAACTGTTTTTT. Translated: CASSTGQGVKEKLFF.

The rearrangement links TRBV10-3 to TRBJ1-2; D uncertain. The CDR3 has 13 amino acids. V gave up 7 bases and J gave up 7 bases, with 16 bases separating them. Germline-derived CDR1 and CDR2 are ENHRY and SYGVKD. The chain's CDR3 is CAINPDGEGGYTF. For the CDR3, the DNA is TGTGCCATCAACCCAGACGGAGAGGGTGGCTACACCTTC.